What follows describes a single T cell receptor (beta chain). The CDR3 is 16 amino acids. The germline V gene has CDR1 SNHLY and CDR2 FYNNEI. V was cut by 4 bases and J by 4 bases, with 17 bases left in between. As it was prepared, the TCRbeta library received unique molecular identifiers. One entry per CDR3 protein results from TCRdb running MiXCR on the PCR reads. The table shows about 500,000 distinct CDR3 sequences, with about 31% occurring only once. This record comes from a study of T-cell reconstitution after alpha-beta-depleted transplantation in children. The chain has TRBV2 and TRBJ2-1; no firm D call. The starting material was PBMCs from the stem cell graft donor, obtained from the stem cell graft. The origin of this receptor is a human donor who donated a stem cell graft to a child with aplastic anemia. The CDR3 DNA reads TGTGCCAGCAGTGCCTTTGTGGTGGCCTCTTACAATGAGCAGTTCTTC. Translation gives CASSAFVVASYNEQFF.